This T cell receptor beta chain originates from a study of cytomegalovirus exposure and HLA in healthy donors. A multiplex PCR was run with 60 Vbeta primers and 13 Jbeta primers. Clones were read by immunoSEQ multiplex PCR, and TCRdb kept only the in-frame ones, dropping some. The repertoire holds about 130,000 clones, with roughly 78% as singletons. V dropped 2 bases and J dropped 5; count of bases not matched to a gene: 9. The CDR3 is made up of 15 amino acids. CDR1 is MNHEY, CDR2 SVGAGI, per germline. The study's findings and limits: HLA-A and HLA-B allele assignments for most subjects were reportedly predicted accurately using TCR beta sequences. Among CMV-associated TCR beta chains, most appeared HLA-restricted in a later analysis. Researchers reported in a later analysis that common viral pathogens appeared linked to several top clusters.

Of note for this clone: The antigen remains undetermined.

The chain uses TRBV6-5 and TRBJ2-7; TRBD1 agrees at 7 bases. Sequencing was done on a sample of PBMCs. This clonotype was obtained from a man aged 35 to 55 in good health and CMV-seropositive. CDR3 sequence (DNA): TGTGCCAGCAGTTACCAGAGTAACAGGGGAGACGAGCAGTACTTC. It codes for CASSYQSNRGDEQYF.